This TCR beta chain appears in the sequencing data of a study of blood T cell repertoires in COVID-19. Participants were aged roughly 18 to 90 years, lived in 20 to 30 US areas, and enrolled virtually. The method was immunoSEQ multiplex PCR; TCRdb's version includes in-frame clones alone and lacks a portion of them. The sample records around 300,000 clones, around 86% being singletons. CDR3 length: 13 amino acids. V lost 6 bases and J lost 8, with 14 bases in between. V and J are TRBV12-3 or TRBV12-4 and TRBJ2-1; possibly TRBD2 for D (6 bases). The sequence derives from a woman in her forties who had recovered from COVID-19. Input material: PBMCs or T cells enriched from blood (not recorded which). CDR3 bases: TGTGCCAGCAGCCTTCGGGAGCGGCATGAGCAGTTCTTC. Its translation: CASSLRERHEQFF.